This TCR beta chain is drawn from a study of blood T cell repertoires in COVID-19 (TCRdb year 2020). General notes on the study: Samples from collaborators originated in the United States, Italy and Spain and spanned both the acute and convalescent phases of COVID-19. The repertoires were released in a freely available public database meant as a resource for research on the immune response to SARS-CoV-2. The material from the prospective study consisted of cDNA or gDNA derived from T cells, B-cell-depleted T cells, or PBMCs. The samples were drawn from two sources: the first 160 participants of the ongoing ImmuneRACE study, and 1,000 to 1,500 subjects contributed by 6 global collaborators. Deeply sampled blood TCRbeta repertoires from subjects exposed to, actively infected with, or recovered from COVID-19 were included in the dataset. Nearly every sample came with metadata listing a de-identified subject ID, COVID-19 status, age in years and sex. HLA class I and class II types, where available, came from metadata supplied by the sample provider rather than from assay-based typing.

Study-wide conclusions, independent of this receptor: How much clinical and demographic metadata was included differed by source and by participant, and the metadata was provided uncurated.

TCRbeta CDR3 regions were amplified from genomic DNA by means of the immunoSEQ Assay, a bias-controlled multiplex PCR. On the study's bioinformatics: The number of nucleated cells in each sample was estimated from the amplification of reference gene primers within the assay. To quantify the absolute abundance of each unique TCRbeta CDR3 rearrangement, sequence reads were collapsed and filtered. For each sample, productive Simpson clonality was calculated by taking the square root of Simpson's diversity index across productive rearrangements. Not all clones reach the TCRdb copy of this immuneACCESS table, which keeps in-frame sequences only. Checked studies attribute under half of the gap to unresolved V genes and leave the rest unexplained. That table furnishes V, J and clone size, whereas the DNA furnished D and trimming. The sample profile shows under 250,000 clones; about 79% of them were found once. Under 15% of the sample is in the top ten clones.

For this clone: Which antigen it targets is not known. No base-level quality is on record; no much larger clone is a single base apart.

The germline V and J ends show losses of 2 bases and 4 bases respectively, and no gene match explains 6 bases of the junction. CDR1 and CDR2, looked up from the germline V gene, are SGHTA and FQGNSA. The CDR3 spans 15 residues, from the cysteine through the phenylalanine. Of all the DNA, just the CDR3 is kept, 45 bases in frame from base 1. The collaborating institutions used their own protocols to collect whole blood in K2EDTA tubes. For TCRbeta analysis, collaborators shipped samples in one of three forms: frozen whole blood, isolated PBMCs, or DNA extracted from either of those sample types. Sequencing input: peripheral blood. The TCR comes from a human donor in a cohort sampled during active COVID-19. Recombination connected TRBV7-2 to TRBJ2-3; TRBD2 fits 7 bases in the junction. The base sequence is TGTGCCAGCAGCTTAAGGCGGGAGAGGTCAGATACGCAGTATTTT. It specifies CASSLRRERSDTQYF.